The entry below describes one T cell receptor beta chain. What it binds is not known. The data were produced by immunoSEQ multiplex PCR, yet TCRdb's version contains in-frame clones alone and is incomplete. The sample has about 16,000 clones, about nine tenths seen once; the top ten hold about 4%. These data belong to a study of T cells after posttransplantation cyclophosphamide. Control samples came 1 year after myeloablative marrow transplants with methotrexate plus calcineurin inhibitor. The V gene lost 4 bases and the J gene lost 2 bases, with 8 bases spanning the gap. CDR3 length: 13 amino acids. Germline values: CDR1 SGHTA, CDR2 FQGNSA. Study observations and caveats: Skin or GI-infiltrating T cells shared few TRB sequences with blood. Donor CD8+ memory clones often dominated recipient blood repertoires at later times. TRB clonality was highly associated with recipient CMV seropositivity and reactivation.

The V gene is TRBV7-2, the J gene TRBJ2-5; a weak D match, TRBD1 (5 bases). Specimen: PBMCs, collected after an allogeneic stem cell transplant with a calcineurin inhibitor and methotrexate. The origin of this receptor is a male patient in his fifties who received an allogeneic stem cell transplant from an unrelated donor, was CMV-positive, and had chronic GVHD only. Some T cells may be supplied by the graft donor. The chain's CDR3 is CASSWTSQETQYF. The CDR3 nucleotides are TGTGCCAGCAGCTGGACATCTCAAGAGACCCAGTACTTC.